The 23 T cell receptor beta chains below were found in one sample sequenced in a study of control samples from healthy donors and cancer patients. Data came from immunoSEQ multiplex PCR; TCRdb stores just in-frame clones and leaves some out. The table records roughly 130,000 clones, more than 85% of them present only once. Sequences were obtained from blood. The receptors come from a man aged 18-30 years in good health.

This chain joins TRBV10-3 and TRBJ1-2; a possible D gene is TRBD1 (6 bases). V was trimmed by 5 bases and J by 7 bases, leaving 17 bases between them. The length of the CDR3 is 14 residues. Looked up from germline, CDR1 is ENHRY and CDR2 is SYGVKD. The CDR3 here is CAISLGLTGSGYTF. In DNA, the CDR3 is TGTGCCATCAGTTTAGGCCTGACAGGCTCTGGCTACACCTTC.

The chain links TRBV4-2 to TRBJ2-7; D gene uncertain. Germline CDR1 reads LGHNA; CDR2 reads YNFKEQ. The V end lost 2 bases, the J end lost 3 bases, and 11 bases lay between the germline ends. This CDR3 has 14 residues. The CDR3 DNA is TGTGCCAGCAGCCAATCAGCTCTAGACTACGAGCAGTACTTC. Its protein product is CASSQSALDYEQYF.

The chain carries TRBV5-1 and TRBJ1-2; D remains unclear. In germline, CDR1 is SGHRS, CDR2 YFSETQ. The CDR3 contains 14 residues. Deletions cut 4 bases from V and 0 bases from J, with 10 bases between. The CDR3 DNA is TGCGCCAGCAGCCGGACGGTTACTAACTATGGCTACACCTTC. Protein: CASSRTVTNYGYTF.

V usage is TRBV9 and J usage is TRBJ2-7; 9 bases fit TRBD1. Trimming cost V 4 bases and J 1 base; bases outside gene matches: 9. CDR1 is SGDLS, CDR2 YYNGEE, per germline. The CDR3 is made up of 16 amino acids. CDR3 sequence (DNA): TGTGCCAGCAGCCGGGGACAGGGTGCCCCTTCCTACGAGCAGTACTTC. It encodes CASSRGQGAPSYEQYF.

CDR3 loop: CASSPSLAGGQETQYF. The CDR3, as DNA: TGCGCCAGCAGCCCAAGCCTAGCGGGGGGGCAAGAGACCCAGTACTTC. The rearrangement links TRBV5-1 to TRBJ2-5, with 12 bases aligning to TRBD2. The germline gives CDR1 SGHRS, CDR2 YFSETQ. This CDR3 has 16 residues. After removal of 4 bases from V and 2 bases from J, the junction contained 6 bases not matched to a gene.

The CDR3 DNA is TGTGCCAGCAGTACTGGACTAGCGAGTGAGACCCAGTACTTC. Residues: CASSTGLASETQYF. The chain recombines TRBV6-5 with TRBJ2-5; 9 bases fit TRBD2. The germline gives CDR1 MNHEY, CDR2 SVGAGI. The CDR3 is 14 residues long. V was pared by 5 bases and J by 5 bases, with 6 bases of the junction left unmatched.

The chain carries TRBV7-3 and TRBJ1-3, with unresolved D. Germline values: CDR1 SGHTA, CDR2 FQGTGA. V lost 0 bases, J lost 0 bases, and 3 bases lay in between. The CDR3 spans 14 residues. The CDR3 is CASSLTGSGNTIYF. The CDR3 DNA follows: TGTGCCAGCAGCTTAACGGGCTCTGGAAACACCATATATTTT. Based on the CDR3 plus reference TRBV7-3 and TRBJ1-3, the full variable domain is GAGVSQTPSNKVTEKGKYVELRCDPISGHTALYWYRQSLGQGPEFLIYFQGTGAADDSGLPNDRFFAVRPEGSVSTLKIQRTERGDSAVYLCASSLTGSGNTIYFGEGSWLTVV.

This chain joins TRBV7-9 and TRBJ2-5; 9 nucleotides align to TRBD1. Germline loops: CDR1 SEHNR, CDR2 FQNEAQ (reference sequence). V was pared by 8 bases and J by 5 bases, with 15 bases of the junction left unmatched. The CDR3 spans 16 residues. The CDR3 nucleotides are TGTGCCAGCGGATTCTGGACAGGGGCGCTGGGGGAGACCCAGTACTTC. This codes for CASGFWTGALGETQYF. The full variable domain, in which reference TRBV7-9 and TRBJ2-5 provide the parts outside the CDR3, is DTGVSQNPRHKITKRGQNVTFRCDPISEHNRLYWYRQTLGQGPEFLTYFQNEAQLEKSRLLSDRFSAERPKGSFSTLEIQRTEQGDSAMYLCASGFWTGALGETQYFGPGTRLLVL.

The chain employs TRBV19 and TRBJ1-5; maybe TRBD1 (6 bases). V was clipped by 2 bases and J by 3 bases, with 11 bases between them. The CDR3 covers 15 residues. Germline lookup yields CDR1 LNHDA and CDR2 SQIVND (reference sequence). The CDR3 coding sequence is TGTGCCAGTAGTATAATAGGACAGAACAATCAGCCCCAGCATTTT. This sequence encodes CASSIIGQNNQPQHF.

The chain joins TRBV6-4 to TRBJ2-1; TRBD2 matches 8 bases. The CDR3 totals 16 residues. Germline loops: CDR1 MRHNA, CDR2 SNTAGT. With V trimmed by 2 bases and J by 5 bases, 8 bases remained unmatched. DNA for the CDR3: TGTGCCAGCAGTGACGACGGGGGGGCCCCTCACAATGAGCAGTTCTTC. Translated, it gives CASSDDGGAPHNEQFF.

As regards this clone: Given a much more abundant clone one base away, this may be a read error. Other DNA sequences from this sample encode an identical CDR3 as well. This chain joins TRBV5-3 and TRBJ2-2, with D possibly matching TRBD1 (5 bases). TRBV5-3 is an open reading frame, and its role is uncertain. The CDR3 length is 15 residues. The germline V and J ends were trimmed by 2 bases and 6 bases, with 14 bases remaining between them. The CDR3 DNA reads as TGTGCCAGAAGCTTTTTTCAGGGTGGGGCCGGGGAGCTGTTTTTT. Translating gives CARSFFQGGAGELFF.

The J gene is TRBJ1-2, the V gene TRBV11-2; 7 bases are shared with TRBD1. Germline values: CDR1 SGHAT, CDR2 FQNNGV. This CDR3 is built from 13 residues. After removal of 5 bases from V and 8 bases from J, the junction contained 8 bases not matched to a gene. The CDR3 bases are TGTGCCAGCAGCCTCGACAGGGCCAACGGCTACACCTTC. This translates into CASSLDRANGYTF.

Only one count was recorded for this clone. The chain couples TRBV7-2 to TRBJ1-1, with D uncertain. The V end lost 1 base, the J end lost 1 base, and 7 bases lay between the germline ends. The CDR3 extends over 14 amino acids. Looked up from germline, CDR1 is SGHTA and CDR2 is FQGNSA. This CDR3 is CASSLEGSNTEAFF. In nucleotides, the CDR3 is TGTGCCAGCAGCTTAGAAGGGTCGAACACTGAAGCTTTCTTT.

The gene calls are TRBV20-1 and TRBJ1-4; tentatively, D is TRBD1 (5 bases). Germline V gives CDR1 DFQATT, CDR2 SNEGSKA (reference sequence). Trimming removed 3 bases at V and 10 bases at J, with 18 bases between. The CDR3 spans 14 residues. This CDR3 reads CSASLSTAAGKLFF. The DNA for the CDR3 is TGCAGTGCTAGTCTTTCGACAGCCGCGGGAAAACTGTTTTTT.

The V gene is TRBV6-5, the J gene TRBJ1-1, with D perhaps TRBD1 (6 bases). The CDR3 contains 15 residues. Germline V CDR1 and CDR2: MNHEY, SVGAGI. Trimming took 4 bases from V and 1 from J, leaving 13 bases between them. CDR3 sequence: CASSSGQYRNTEAFF. The CDR3 coding sequence is TGTGCCAGCAGTTCCGGACAGTATCGGAACACTGAAGCTTTCTTT.

This chain joins TRBV5-1 and TRBJ1-3; no definite D call. The CDR3 has 15 amino acids. Trimming removed 1 base at V and 2 bases at J, with 10 bases between. Germline-derived CDR1 and CDR2 are SGHRS and YFSETQ. CDR3 sequence reads: CASSLIPDTGNTIYF. The CDR3 DNA reads as TGCGCCAGCAGCTTGATTCCGGATACTGGAAACACCATATATTTT.

V is TRBV19 and J is TRBJ1-3, with D maybe TRBD1 (6 bases). The length of the CDR3 is 16 residues. In germline, CDR1 is LNHDA, CDR2 SQIVND (reference sequence). V was trimmed by 5 bases and J by 7 bases, leaving 21 bases between them. The CDR3 sequence: CASSAEQGSVDNTIYF. CDR3 sequence (DNA): TGTGCCAGTAGTGCCGAACAGGGTTCGGTAGACAACACCATATATTTT. Drawing the rest from reference TRBV19 and TRBJ1-3, the complete variable domain is DGGITQSPKYLFRKEGQNVTLSCEQNLNHDAMYWYRQDPGQGLRLIYYSQIVNDFQKGDIAEGYSVSREKKESFPLTVTSAQKNPTAFYLCASSAEQGSVDNTIYFGEGSWLTVV.

Comments on this clone: Other DNA sequences in the same sample also yield this CDR3. V gene TRBV10-3 combines with J gene TRBJ1-2; D uncertain. Trimming removed 0 bases at V and 3 bases at J, with 5 bases between. The CDR3 runs 13 residues. Germline V CDR1 and CDR2: ENHRY, SYGVKD. The chain's CDR3 is CAISESGDYGYTF. For the CDR3, the DNA is TGTGCCATCAGTGAGTCTGGGGACTATGGCTACACCTTC.

The chain couples TRBV9 to TRBJ2-5; 9 bases align to TRBD2. The length of the CDR3 is 14 residues. V lost 0 bases, J lost 3 bases, and 0 bases stayed unmatched. CDR1 and CDR2 from the germline V gene are SGDLS and YYNGEE. The CDR3 DNA reads TGTGCCAGCAGCGTAGCTAGCGGGGAAGAGACCCAGTACTTC. Amino acid sequence: CASSVASGEETQYF.

Note on this clone: The same CDR3 arises from other DNA sequences in this sample as well. The rearrangement links TRBV4-1 to TRBJ2-3, with TRBD2 matching over 10 bases. Losses at the gene ends were 0 bases for V and 0 bases for J; bases not matched to a gene: 3. CDR1 is MGHRA and CDR2 is YSYEKL in the germline V gene. The CDR3 spans 17 residues. The CDR3 reads CASSQDPSGGSTDTQYF. CDR3 bases: TGCGCCAGCAGCCAAGATCCTAGCGGGGGAAGCACAGATACGCAGTATTTT.

The V gene is TRBV2, the J gene TRBJ1-2; TRBD1 might be the D (6 bases). The ends were cut back, 7 bases at V and 2 bases at J, with 14 bases in the middle. This CDR3 comprises 14 residues. Germline V gives CDR1 SNHLY, CDR2 FYNNEI. The chain's CDR3 is CASIWGAGNYGYTF. The CDR3 DNA reads as TGTGCCAGCATATGGGGGGCTGGGAACTATGGCTACACCTTC.

V gene TRBV2 combines with J gene TRBJ2-5; no clear D. Per germline, CDR1 SNHLY and CDR2 FYNNEI. This CDR3 is built from 10 residues. V was pared by 6 bases and J by 3 bases, with 2 bases between. The CDR3 region is CASSKETQYF. CDR3 coding DNA: TGTGCCAGCAGCAAAGAGACCCAGTACTTC.

This clone was observed a single time. This chain connects TRBV5-6 to TRBJ1-2, with D unresolved. Germline CDR1 and CDR2: SGHDT and YYEEEE. This CDR3 has 15 amino acids. Between the trimmed V and J ends, which lost 4 bases and 1 base, there was a span of 14 bases. The CDR3 protein is CASSHPLRGNYGYTF. CDR3 in DNA: TGTGCCAGCAGCCATCCCCTACGGGGTAACTATGGCTACACCTTC.